Listed below are T cell receptor beta chains from one sample, sequenced in a study of blood T cell repertoires in COVID-19. Measured with immunoSEQ multiplex PCR; TCRdb has only the in-frame clones, and not every one. The sample records over 150,000 clones, 70% to 90% being singletons. Sequenced sample: peripheral blood. Receptors originate from a man aged 55 to 70 with COVID-19, enrolled during active disease. CDR3s include the opening cysteine and the closing phenylalanine or tryptophan. D genes are given only for firm matches. Rows may omit the clone size; those that give it use once, few, many or a size class.

NA TRBJ1-3 NA TRBV25-1 TGTGCCAGCAGTGACGGGACATACTACTCTGGAAACACCATATATTTT CASSDGTYYSGNTIYF
NA TRBJ1-3 NA TRBV7-2 TGTGCCAGCAGCTCTATACAGGGTTGGGGAAACACCATATATTTT CASSSIQGWGNTIYF
once TRBJ2-7 NA TRBV4-2 TGTGCCAGCAGCCAAGAGGCCCCCAGTGAGCAGTACTTC CASSQEAPSEQYF
NA TRBJ2-1 TRBD2 TRBV27 TGTGCCAGCAGTTTAACGGGGGGGGGCCTATACAATGAGCAGTTCTTC CASSLTGGGLYNEQFF
NA TRBJ2-7 NA TRBV7-9 TGTGCCAGCAGACCATACCGGGACACTAGCTCCTACGAGCAGTACTTC CASRPYRDTSSYEQYF
NA TRBJ1-6 TRBD1 TRBV6-5 TGTGCCAGCAGCCAAAGGGGGCAGAATAATTCACCCCTCCACTTT CASSQRGQNNSPLHF
NA TRBJ1-1 TRBD1 TRBV7-2 TGTGCCAGCAGCTTAGTCCCTAGGGGGCGTGTCACTGAAGCTTTCTTT CASSLVPRGRVTEAFF
NA TRBJ2-2 NA TRBV7-2 TGTGCCAGCAGCCCCCCCGGCGGGATCACCGGGGAGCTGTTTTTT CASSPPGGITGELFF
NA TRBJ1-5 NA TRBV28 TGTGCCAGCAGGCCTGGAGGGAGCAATCAGCCCCAGCATTTT CASRPGGSNQPQHF
NA TRBJ1-2 TRBD1 TRBV24-1 TGTGCCACCGCTAATTTAATTGCCGGGACAGGGAACTATGGCTACACCTTC CATANLIAGTGNYGYTF
NA TRBJ2-1 TRBD2 TRBV24-1 TGTGCCACCAGTAAAACTAGCGGGAGTGGGGGAAATGAGCAGTTCTTC CATSKTSGSGGNEQFF
NA TRBJ2-2 NA TRBV4-3 TGCGCCAGCAGCGGAGCGTTGAGGACCGGGGAGCTGTTTTTT CASSGALRTGELFF
NA TRBJ1-1 NA TRBV29-1 TGCAGCGTTGATGCCGGGAATTCTGAAGCTTTCTTT CSVDAGNSEAFF
once TRBJ1-4 NA TRBV6-6 TGTGCCAGCAGTTACAGTACACAGCTCGAGAAACTGTTTTTT CASSYSTQLEKLFF
NA TRBJ1-2 TRBD1 TRBV25-1 TGTGCCAGCAGCACAAGACAGGGTTTCTATGGCTACACCTTC CASSTRQGFYGYTF
NA TRBJ2-1 TRBD2 TRBV6-1 TGTGCCAGCAGTGGGGCGGGACTAGCGGGGGTAGATGAGCAGTTCTTC CASSGAGLAGVDEQFF
NA TRBJ1-6 NA TRBV7-3 TGTGCCAGCAGCCCCCAACCGGGGGTTTCACCCCTCCACTTT CASSPQPGVSPLHF
NA TRBJ2-3 TRBD2 TRBV5-4 TGTGCCAGCAAGACACAAGCGGGAGTCTCAGATACGCAGTATTTT CASKTQAGVSDTQYF
NA TRBJ1-1 NA TRBV6-5 TGTGCCAGCTCCTCCGACGGGGGGGTCACTGAAGCTTTCTTT CASSSDGGVTEAFF
NA TRBJ1-2 NA TRBV27 TGTGCCAGCAGACCCCCCGGGGGGCGCTACACCTTC CASRPPGGRYTF
NA TRBJ1-5 NA TRBV21-1 TGTGCCAGCAGCTCAATGCCGGGTGGGTCTTATAGCAATCAGCCCCAGCATTTT CASSSMPGGSYSNQPQHF
NA TRBJ1-6 TRBD1 TRBV27 TGTGCCAGTCGACAGGGGTTCAATTCACCCCTCCACTTT CASRQGFNSPLHF
NA TRBJ2-1 TRBD1 TRBV29-1 TGCAGCGTGGTGGGACAGGGTAGCTCCTACAATGAGCAGTTCTTC CSVVGQGSSYNEQFF
NA TRBJ2-3 NA TRBV6-5 TGTGCCAGCAGGGAGGGGCAGGGTTCAGATACGCAGTATTTT CASREGQGSDTQYF
NA TRBJ1-6 TRBD1 TRBV7-2 TGTGCCAGCAGCATAACCGCCGGGACAGGGTTATCACCCCTCCACTTT CASSITAGTGLSPLHF
NA TRBJ2-5 NA TRBV19 TGTGCCAGTAATACTAACAGGAATCAAGAGACCCAGTACTTC CASNTNRNQETQYF
NA TRBJ2-2 NA TRBV29-1 TGCAGCGTTGCCTCCAGTTCTGGGAACACCGGGGAGCTGTTTTTT CSVASSSGNTGELFF
NA TRBJ1-1 NA TRBV9 TGTGCCAGCAGCGTAGCAGGCAGCTCCACTGAAGCTTTCTTT CASSVAGSSTEAFF
NA TRBJ1-5 NA TRBV2 TGTGCCAGCAGTGAATTAGGGGGGGCCCACCAGCCCCAGCATTTT CASSELGGAHQPQHF
few TRBJ1-2 NA TRBV3-1/TRBV3-2 TGTGCCAGCAGTCCTCAGATTACCTATGGCTACACCTTC CASSPQITYGYTF
NA TRBJ1-1 TRBD1 TRBV18 TGTGCCAGCTCATCAGACAGGGGGATGAACACTGAAGCTTTCTTT CASSSDRGMNTEAFF
NA TRBJ2-7 TRBD1 TRBV5-1 TGCGCCAGCAGCTTGGGGGCTACCTCGGGACAGAGCTACGAGCAGTACTTC CASSLGATSGQSYEQYF
once TRBJ1-4 TRBD1 TRBV7-2 TGTGCCAGCAGTTCGGGGGGACAGGGGGGTGAAAAACTGTTTTTT CASSSGGQGGEKLFF
NA TRBJ2-2 NA TRBV7-2 TGTGCCAGCAGTTCGAAAGGGGCGAACACCGGGGAGCTGTTTTTT CASSSKGANTGELFF
once TRBJ1-6 TRBD1 TRBV19 TGTGCCAGTAGGGGACAGGGGAGGAATTCACCCCTCCACTTT CASRGQGRNSPLHF
NA TRBJ2-3 TRBD1 TRBV27 TGTGCCAGCACCGCTGGGACAGGGGTTGGAGATACGCAGTATTTT CASTAGTGVGDTQYF
NA TRBJ1-1 NA TRBV7-2 TGTGCCAGCAGCCCCCCCGGGAGGGAGAAAGCTTTCTTT CASSPPGREKAFF
NA TRBJ1-4 NA TRBV9 TGTGCCAGCAGCGTAGGAGGGAGAGCTAATGAAAAACTGTTTTTT CASSVGGRANEKLFF
NA TRBJ1-6 NA TRBV27 TGTGCCAGCAGTTTATTCGGGGGGCGAGGTAATTCACCCCTCCACTTT CASSLFGGRGNSPLHF
NA TRBJ1-2 NA TRBV29-1 TGCAGCGTTGATAAGAGTGCCTATGGCTACACCTTC CSVDKSAYGYTF
NA TRBJ1-6 NA TRBV25-1 TGTGCCAGCAGTGCAGACCTCGGACAGATTAATTCACCCCTCCACTTT CASSADLGQINSPLHF
NA TRBJ2-1 NA TRBV4-1 TGCGCCAGCAGCCAAGAGTGGGCGGGCGGCTGGGATGAGCAGTTCTTC CASSQEWAGGWDEQFF
few TRBJ1-2 TRBD1 TRBV28 TGTGCCAGCAGTCTACAGGGGGCCCGTATTGGCTACACCTTC CASSLQGARIGYTF
NA TRBJ2-6 NA TRBV7-2 TGTGCCAGACAGAGCTCTGGGGCCAACGTCCTGACTTTC CARQSSGANVLTF
NA TRBJ1-3 NA TRBV6-5 TGTGCCAGCAAAACAGGGATTGGAAACACCATATATTTT CASKTGIGNTIYF